This T cell receptor beta chain comes out of a study of T cells in Graves' hyperthyroidism and ophthalmopathy (dated by TCRdb to the late 2010s). General notes on the study: TCR V-J signatures able to tell the groups apart were searched for in a discovery cohort of 100 patients, of whom more than 40 had Graves' ophthalmopathy and 57 had stable Graves' hyperthyroidism. Prospective prediction of ophthalmopathy was tested in an independent validation cohort consisting of about 20 hyperthyroidism patients and approximately 16 patients who later progressed to ophthalmopathy. For training and testing, the roughly 97 patients in the discovery cohort were randomly divided in a 7:3 ratio. The study also compared thyroid tissue and blood T-cell repertoires from roughly 6 Graves' hyperthyroidism patients. After sampling, hyperthyroidism patients received methimazole starting at 30 mg daily, and ophthalmopathy patients received high-dose intravenous methylprednisolone. The paper describes TCR Vbeta CDR3 sequencing of roughly 130 peripheral blood samples, made up of some 40 ophthalmopathy patients, roughly 75 hyperthyroidism patients and 17 progressor patients.

Comment on this clonotype: There is no known antigen for this receptor. No conserved phenylalanine or tryptophan is present at the end of the CDR3, so a read error is the likely explanation.

Overall study outcomes, separate from this receptor: Sample size was not statistically predetermined, and investigators were not blinded to group allocation. In validation, the model predicted progression to ophthalmopathy with 65% to 71% sensitivity and 72% to 85% specificity, a median of 6.5 months before onset. A 13 V-J signature model separated ophthalmopathy from stable hyperthyroidism, with approximately 87% sensitivity and around 84% specificity in cross-validation and 80%/75% in testing. Blood samples also contained most of the expanded thyroid clonotypes (frequency above 0.001), which suggests that blood repertoires may reflect thyroid immune responses.

The TCR beta CDR3 regions were amplified from RNA transcripts. The TCR CDR3 was subjected to a first round of RT-PCR using the HTBI primer set and the Qiagen OneStep RT-PCR kit. The libraries were constructed in a second round of multiplex PCR and then size-selected and purified. Sequencing of the libraries was done on an Illumina HiSeq2000 using paired-end 100 bp reads. Per the source publication's procedure: SOAPnuke was used to process the raw data, throwing out any read that contained adapters or uncalled bases, had a mean Phred below 15, or lacked an exact constant-primer or identifier match. COPE v1.2.5 was used to merge high-quality paired reads, and clonotypes were defined as unique nucleotide sequences. MiTCR v1.1 was used to align the clonotypes against IMGT TRBV, TRBD and TRBJ reference segments. Analysis was restricted to V-J combinations with a frequency above 0.0001, which covered about 99% of repertoires. A TCS score was defined as the ratio of F50 (clonal expansion) to E x V (chaos), with BLOSUM62-based TCRdist applied between CDR3 peptides within each V-J. Welch's t-statistics and random forest reduced roughly 540 V-J features to around 14, which were used in a naive Bayes classifier (R e1071). TCRdb handled the public reads itself, with Q25 trimming in fastp and clone calling in MiXCR, and kept productive beta chains. Under each unique CDR3 protein, matching rows form one entry showing the most common genes and DNA. These V and J calls rely on TCRdb rather than the paper's analysis. This sample is represented by around 540,000 distinct CDR3 sequences; about 43% of them were singletons. The ten largest clones take up 8.2% of the sample.

A patient counted as having stable Graves' hyperthyroidism if no progression to ophthalmopathy occurred over 18 months of follow-up. Hyperthyroidism patients were newly diagnosed, had a disease duration of under 2 months, and were aged 18 to 65 years. Exclusion was applied to patients with uncontrolled infections, other autoimmune diseases, pregnancy or lactation. Clinical symptoms, serum thyroxine and TRAb, thyroid ultrasound, and orbital computed tomography formed the basis for the diagnoses. Total RNA was extracted using Trizol reagent, and RNA quality was assessed on an Agilent 2100 Bioanalyzer. This receptor was obtained from a woman aged 18 to 35 with Graves' hyperthyroidism. Donor details come from another sample of the same person, matched by shared clones. The sample comprised peripheral blood or thyroid tissue (not recorded which).

Here is the DNA: TGTGCCAGCAGGCAACGGACAGGGGAGAGTCAGCCCCAGCATCTT. Its translation reads: CASRQRTGESQPQHL. Recombination joined TRBV7-9 with TRBJ1-5; 9 bases in the middle match TRBD1. CDR1 and CDR2, per the germline V gene (reference sequence), are SEHNR and FQNEAQ. 15 amino acids form the CDR3, both terminal residues included. CDR3 DNA only is kept here, 45 bases in frame from base 1. Relative to germline, V is missing 6 bases and J is missing 6 bases, with 9 bases of the junction outside any gene match.